Included here is one T cell receptor (beta chain) sequence, with context. What antigen it recognizes has not been identified. Base qualities are not recorded, but no much larger clone differs from it by a single base. All of the isolated RNA was reverse transcribed with the High Capacity cDNA Reverse Transcription Kit, so expressed TCRB transcripts were sequenced. Naive, central memory and regulatory T cell samples underwent deep immunoSEQ sequencing, averaging roughly 3.4 million total reads per sample. Sorted cells were lysed in RLT buffer, and RNA was extracted using DNase-treated RNeasy Micro or Mini kits according to cell number. To prevent cross-contamination, every cell subset was processed on its own, while patient and healthy donor samples were processed together. TCRB sequences were amplified from cDNA with the immunoSEQ multiplex PCR, producing 87-bp fragments spanning the CDR3 region. Sequencing of the amplicons was done on the Illumina HiSeq platform. In the authors' own workflow: PCR bias was corrected computationally using synthetic template baselines, and reads within Hamming distance 2 were collapsed, with unmergeable singletons discarded. By aligning reads against IMGT, V, D and J genes, CDR3 length, and insertions or deletions at six rearrangement sites were assigned. Within each subset, clonotype counts were normalized to sorted cell number, and only after that were true diversity and Gini coefficients computed with the tcR R package. The overlap coefficient, calculated on TCRB nucleotide sequences, was used to quantify repertoire sharing. TCRdb retrieved this table from immuneACCESS and kept in-frame rearrangements only. Not all clones are present; in checked studies, unresolved V genes account for under half, and no reason is known for the remainder. Clone size and V and J calls were adopted from that table, with D and trimming inferred from the DNA. A total of 330,000 or so clones appear in this sample, about 15% of them only once. The ten largest make up roughly 6.7% of the sample.

This entry comes from a study of beta chain features in type 1 diabetes (dated by TCRdb to 2016 to 2018). At the level of the whole study: Mean age, gender distribution, total cell number and subset yield did not differ between patients and healthy donors. A total of around 110,000,000 sorted cells were examined across all samples, and RNA yield correlated strongly with the number of cells per subset. The study compared TCRB repertoires of sorted circulating CD4+ T cell subsets between recently diagnosed type 1 diabetes patients and matched healthy donors. Regulatory and stem cell-like memory subsets were obtained from only 8 patients and roughly 8 healthy donors, while naive and central memory subsets were obtained from all 28 donors.

Each donor gave one peripheral blood draw, averaging roughly 120 mL, which was collected into heparinised tubes. Naive, central memory, regulatory and stem cell-like memory CD4+ T cells were sorted on a BD FACSAria II using a panel including CD45RO, CCR7, CD25, CD127, CD95 and CD27. All sorted populations exceeded 95% purity. PBMCs were isolated immediately by Lymphoprep density gradient centrifugation and stained directly without culture. Samples were stained and sorted in pairs, with one healthy donor and one patient per experiment, so that batch effects were minimized. The junction carries 11 bases between V and J, which are trimmed by 9 bases and 0 bases respectively. CDR3 length: 13 amino acids, cysteine to phenylalanine. Only the CDR3 part of the read is kept: 39 bases, read in frame from the first base. Sequences MNHNY (CDR1) and SVGAGI (CDR2) are obtained from the germline V gene (reference sequence).

Study-level results and caveats: Naive, central memory and regulatory TCRB repertoires appeared more similar among patients than among healthy donors. At VDJ recombination sites, patients with type 1 diabetes made fewer insertions and deleted more nucleotides, a pattern implying thymic rearrangement abnormalities. Because small numbers of individuals were included in the HLA sub-analyses, any influence of HLA type on TCRB rearrangement was left unresolved. PCR may preferentially amplify shorter templates, but because patient and control samples were amplified and corrected together, any resulting skew would affect both groups equally. A moderate but significant shortening of TCRB CDR3 length was observed in type 1 diabetes patients in all four CD4+ subsets. Because cDNA was sequenced instead of genomic DNA, highly expressing activated cells could be over-represented, though the groups showed no difference in activation or CD3 levels.

The sequence joins TRBV6-6 to TRBJ1-1, with TRBD1 perhaps the D gene, on 6 matching bases. Sequencing input: central memory CD4+ T cells from blood. This receptor was taken from a man aged 25 to 40 in good health. In nucleotides, the sequence is TGTGCCAGTGGTGGGGGCCTGAACACTGAAGCTTTCTTT. This encodes CASGGGLNTEAFF.